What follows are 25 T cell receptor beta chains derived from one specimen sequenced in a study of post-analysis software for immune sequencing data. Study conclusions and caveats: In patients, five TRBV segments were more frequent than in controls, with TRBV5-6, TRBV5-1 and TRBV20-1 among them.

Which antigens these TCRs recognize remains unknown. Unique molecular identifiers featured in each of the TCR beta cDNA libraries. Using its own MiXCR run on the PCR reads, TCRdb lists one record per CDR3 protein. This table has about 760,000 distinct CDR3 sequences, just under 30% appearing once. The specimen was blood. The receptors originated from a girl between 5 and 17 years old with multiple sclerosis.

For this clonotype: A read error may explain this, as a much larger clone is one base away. The CDR3 nucleotides are TGTGCCACCAGCAGAGATCCGGCAGGGTGTGACAATGAGCAGTTCTTC. This encodes CATSRDPAGCDNEQFF. This chain uses TRBV15 with TRBJ2-1, with D possibly TRBD1 on 5 matching bases. Germline CDR1 LNHNV, CDR2 YYDKDF (reference sequence). The CDR3 sequence is 16 residues long. V was trimmed by 0 bases and J by 5 bases, leaving 14 bases between them. Filled out from reference TRBV15 and TRBJ2-1, the complete variable domain reads DAMVIQNPRYQVTQFGKPVTLSCSQTLNHNVMYWYQQKSSQAPKLLFHYYDKDFNNEADTPDNFQSRRPNTSFCFLDIRSPGLGDTAMYLCATSRDPAGCDNEQFFGPGTRLTVL.

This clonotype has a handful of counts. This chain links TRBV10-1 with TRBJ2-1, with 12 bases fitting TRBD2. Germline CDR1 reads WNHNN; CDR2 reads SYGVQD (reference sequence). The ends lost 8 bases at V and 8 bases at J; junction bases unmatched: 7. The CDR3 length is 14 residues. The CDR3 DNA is TGCGCCAGCCCGGTGGCTAGCGGGGGGGATGAGCAGTTCTTC. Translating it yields CASPVASGGDEQFF.

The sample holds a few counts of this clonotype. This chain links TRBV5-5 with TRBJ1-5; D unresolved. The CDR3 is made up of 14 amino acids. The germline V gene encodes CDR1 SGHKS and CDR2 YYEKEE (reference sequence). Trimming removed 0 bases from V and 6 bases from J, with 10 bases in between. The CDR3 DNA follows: TGTGCCAGCAGCTTGGGTGGGTCTCCTCAGCCCCAGCATTTT. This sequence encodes CASSLGGSPQPQHF. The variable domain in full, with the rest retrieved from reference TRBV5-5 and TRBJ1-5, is DAGVTQSPTHLIKTRGQQVTLRCSPISGHKSVSWYQQVLGQGPQFIFQYYEKEERGRGNFPDRFSARQFPNYSSELNVNALLLGDSALYLCASSLGGSPQPQHFGDGTRLSIL.

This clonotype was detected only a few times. This CDR3 reads CASSFSGTVKTDEQFF. The CDR3, as DNA: TGCGCCAGCAGCTTCTCCGGGACAGTAAAGACGGATGAGCAGTTCTTC. The genes are TRBV4-3 and TRBJ2-1; TRBD1 matches 7 bases. Germline values: CDR1 LGHNA, CDR2 YSLEER. V shed 5 bases, J shed 8 bases, and the junction held 15 bases outside the gene matches. This CDR3 has 16 residues.

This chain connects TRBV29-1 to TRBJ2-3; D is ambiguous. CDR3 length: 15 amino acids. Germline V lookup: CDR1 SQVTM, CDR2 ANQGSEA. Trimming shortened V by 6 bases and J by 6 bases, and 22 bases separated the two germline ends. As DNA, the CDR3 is TGCAGCGTCGCATCGACGGAAACAAACTCGGATACGCAGTATTTT. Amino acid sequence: CSVASTETNSDTQYF.

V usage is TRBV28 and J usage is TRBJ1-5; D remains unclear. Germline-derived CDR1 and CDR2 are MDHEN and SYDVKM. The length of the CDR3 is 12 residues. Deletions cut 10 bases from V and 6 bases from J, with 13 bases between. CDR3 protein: CANAAFGQPQHF. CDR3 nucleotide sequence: TGTGCCAACGCTGCGTTCGGTCAGCCCCAGCATTTT.

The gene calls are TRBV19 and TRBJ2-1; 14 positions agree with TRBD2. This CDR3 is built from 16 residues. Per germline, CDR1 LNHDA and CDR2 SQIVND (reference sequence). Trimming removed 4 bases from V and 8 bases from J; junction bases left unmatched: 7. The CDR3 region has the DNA TGTGCCAGTAGTACAGGACTAGCGGGGGGTGTAGATGAGCAGTTCTTC. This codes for CASSTGLAGGVDEQFF.

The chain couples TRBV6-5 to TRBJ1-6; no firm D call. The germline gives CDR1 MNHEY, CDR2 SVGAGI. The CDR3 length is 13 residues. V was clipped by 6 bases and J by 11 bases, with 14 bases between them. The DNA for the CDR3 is TGTGCCAGCAGGGTAGGACCGATCGCACCCCTCCACTTT. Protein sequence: CASRVGPIAPLHF.

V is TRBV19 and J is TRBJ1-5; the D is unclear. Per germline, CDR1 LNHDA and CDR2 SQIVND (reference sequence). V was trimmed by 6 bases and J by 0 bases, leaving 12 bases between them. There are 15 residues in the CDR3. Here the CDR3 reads CASRPRTDSNQPQHF. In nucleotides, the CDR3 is TGTGCCAGTAGACCCAGGACGGATAGCAATCAGCCCCAGCATTTT.

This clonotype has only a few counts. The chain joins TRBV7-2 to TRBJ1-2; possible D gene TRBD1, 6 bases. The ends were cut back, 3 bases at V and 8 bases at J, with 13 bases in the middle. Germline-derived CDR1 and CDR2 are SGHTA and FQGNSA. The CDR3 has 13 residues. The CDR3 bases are TGTGCCAGCAGCTTTAGAGGGGGGACCGGCTACACCTTC. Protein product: CASSFRGGTGYTF. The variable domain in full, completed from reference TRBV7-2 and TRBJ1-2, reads GAGVSQSPSNKVTEKGKDVELRCDPISGHTALYWYRQSLGQGLEFLIYFQGNSAPDKSGLPSDRFSAERTGGSVSTLTIQRTQQEDSAVYLCASSFRGGTGYTFGSGTRLTVV.

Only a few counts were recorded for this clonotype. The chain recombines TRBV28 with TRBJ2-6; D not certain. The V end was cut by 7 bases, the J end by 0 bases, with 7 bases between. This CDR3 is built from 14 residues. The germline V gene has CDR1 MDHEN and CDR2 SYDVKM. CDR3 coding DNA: TGTGCCAGCACCTCCGGCTCTGGGGCCAACGTCCTGACTTTC. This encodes CASTSGSGANVLTF.

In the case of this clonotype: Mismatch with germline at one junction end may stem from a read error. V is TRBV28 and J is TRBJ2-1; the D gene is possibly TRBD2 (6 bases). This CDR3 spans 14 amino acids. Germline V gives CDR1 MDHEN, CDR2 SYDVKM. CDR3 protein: CAGSVTGGADEQFF. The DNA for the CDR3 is TGTGCCGGCAGTGTCACCGGAGGGGCGGATGAGCAGTTCTTC.

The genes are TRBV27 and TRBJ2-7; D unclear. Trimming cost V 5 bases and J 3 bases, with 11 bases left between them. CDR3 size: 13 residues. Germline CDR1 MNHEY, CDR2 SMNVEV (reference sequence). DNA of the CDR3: TGTGCCAGCAGTCCCAATGTCCTCTACGAGCAGTACTTC. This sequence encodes CASSPNVLYEQYF.

This CDR3 is CASRRRGQENQPQHF. Written as DNA, the CDR3 is TGTGCCAGCAGGAGGAGGGGACAGGAAAATCAGCCCCAGCATTTT. The genes are TRBV2 and TRBJ1-5, with TRBD1 matching over 8 bases. The CDR3 loop spans 15 amino acids. The germline V gene has CDR1 SNHLY and CDR2 FYNNEI. After removal of 6 bases from V and 4 bases from J, the junction contained 8 bases not matched to a gene.

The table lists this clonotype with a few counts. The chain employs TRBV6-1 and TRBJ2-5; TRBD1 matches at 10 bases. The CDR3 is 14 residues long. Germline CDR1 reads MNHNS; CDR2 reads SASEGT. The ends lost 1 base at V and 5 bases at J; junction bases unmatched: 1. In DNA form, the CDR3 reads TGTGCCAGCAGTGAAGGACAGGGGGCTGAGACCCAGTACTTC. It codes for CASSEGQGAETQYF.

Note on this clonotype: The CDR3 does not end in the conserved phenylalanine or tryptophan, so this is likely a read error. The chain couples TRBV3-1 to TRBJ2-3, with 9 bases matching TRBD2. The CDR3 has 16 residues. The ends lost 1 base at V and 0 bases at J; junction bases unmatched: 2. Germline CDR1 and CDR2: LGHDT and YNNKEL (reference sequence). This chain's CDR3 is CASSQATSGSTDTQYV. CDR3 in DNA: TGTGCCAGCAGCCAAGCAACTAGCGGGAGCACAGATACGCAGTATGTT.

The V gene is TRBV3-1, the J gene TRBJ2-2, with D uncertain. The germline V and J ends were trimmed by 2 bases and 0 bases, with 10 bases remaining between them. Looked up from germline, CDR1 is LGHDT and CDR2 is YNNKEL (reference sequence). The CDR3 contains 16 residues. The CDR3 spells CASSQLSGANTGELFF. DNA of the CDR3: TGTGCCAGCAGCCAATTGAGTGGCGCGAACACCGGGGAGCTGTTTTTT.

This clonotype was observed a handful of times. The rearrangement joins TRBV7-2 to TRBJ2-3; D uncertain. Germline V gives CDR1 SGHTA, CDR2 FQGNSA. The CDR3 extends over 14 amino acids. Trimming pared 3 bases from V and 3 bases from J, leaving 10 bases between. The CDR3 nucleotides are TGTGCCAGCAGCTTCGTCAGTTTGACAGATACGCAGTATTTT. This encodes CASSFVSLTDTQYF.

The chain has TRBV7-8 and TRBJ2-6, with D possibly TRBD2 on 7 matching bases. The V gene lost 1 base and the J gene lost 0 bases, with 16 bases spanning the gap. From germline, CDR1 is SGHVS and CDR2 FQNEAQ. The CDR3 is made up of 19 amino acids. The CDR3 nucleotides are TGTGCCAGCAGCTTAGGGGAGGGGGGGAGTAGCTCTGGGGCCAACGTCCTGACTTTC. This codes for CASSLGEGGSSSGANVLTF.

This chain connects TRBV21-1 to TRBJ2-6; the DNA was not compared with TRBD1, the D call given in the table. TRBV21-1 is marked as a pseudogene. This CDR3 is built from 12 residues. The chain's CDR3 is CAPGPGANVLTF. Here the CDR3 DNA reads TGTGCCCCCGGTCCTGGGGCCAACGTCCTGACTTTC.

The CDR3 spells CASSPGLAGTETQYF. The CDR3 region has the DNA TGTGCCAGCAGCCCCGGACTAGCGGGTACCGAGACCCAGTACTTC. The chain employs TRBV7-2 and TRBJ2-5, with TRBD2 identical over 11 bases. Germline-derived CDR1 and CDR2 are SGHTA and FQGNSA. V lost 5 bases to trimming and J lost 5 bases; unmatched junction nucleotides: 7. The CDR3 extends over 15 amino acids.

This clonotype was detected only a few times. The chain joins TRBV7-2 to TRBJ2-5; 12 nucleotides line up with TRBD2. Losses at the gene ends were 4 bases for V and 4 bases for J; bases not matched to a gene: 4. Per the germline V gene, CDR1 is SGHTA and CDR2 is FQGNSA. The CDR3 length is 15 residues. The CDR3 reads CASSSSGGAGETQYF. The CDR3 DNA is TGTGCCAGCAGCTCTAGCGGGGGGGCGGGAGAGACCCAGTACTTC.

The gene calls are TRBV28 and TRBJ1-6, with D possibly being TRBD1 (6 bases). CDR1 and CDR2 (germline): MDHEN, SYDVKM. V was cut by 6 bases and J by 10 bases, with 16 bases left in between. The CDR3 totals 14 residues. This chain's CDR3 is CASSQGIGGSPLHF. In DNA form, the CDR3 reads TGTGCCAGCAGCCAGGGGATAGGAGGGTCACCCCTCCACTTT.

CDR3 region: CASSQDIPGSRTYEQYF. CDR3 DNA: TGCGCCAGCAGCCAAGATATCCCCGGCAGCCGGACCTACGAGCAGTACTTC. The genes are TRBV4-3 and TRBJ2-7; no reliable D call. The CDR3 has 17 residues. The germline V gene encodes CDR1 LGHNA and CDR2 YSLEER. V dropped 0 bases and J dropped 2 bases, with 17 bases sitting between them.

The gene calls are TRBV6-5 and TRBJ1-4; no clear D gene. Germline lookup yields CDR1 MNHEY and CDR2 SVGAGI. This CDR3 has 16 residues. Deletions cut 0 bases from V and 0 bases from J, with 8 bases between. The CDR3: CASSYSGTATNEKLFF. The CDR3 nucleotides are TGTGCCAGCAGTTACTCAGGAACGGCAACTAATGAAAAACTGTTTTTT.